Listed here is a single T cell receptor beta chain. Its antigen is as yet unknown. The CDR3 contains 17 residues. Germline V gene data show CDR1 as MDHEN and CDR2 as SYDVKM. V was pared by 8 bases and J by 3 bases, with 11 bases of the junction left unmatched. The data originate from a study of identical twins. Study-level results: Memory repertoires lacked the insertion deficit that abundant cord blood beta clonotypes showed.

Unique molecular identifiers were present on the cDNA, and a universal primer site came from template switching. MiXCR, run by TCRdb on the 5' RACE reads, gives a single entry per CDR3 protein. In the table there are under 1 million distinct CDR3 sequences, approximately 13% of which are singletons. Only healthy Caucasians were included as donors. These same data were also listed under a study on yellow fever vaccine responses in identical twins.

The gene calls are TRBV28 and TRBJ2-1, with 12 bases identical to TRBD2. Sequenced material: PBMCs. The TCR originated in a woman aged 18-35 years in good health. CDR3 DNA: TGTGCCAGCCGTCCCGCGCGACTAGCGGGAGTCTACAATGAGCAGTTCTTC. It yields the protein CASRPARLAGVYNEQFF.